A single sample gave rise to the 23 T cell receptor beta chains below, sequenced in a study of shared clonotypes between healthy human individuals. Sequencing was performed with immunoSEQ multiplex PCR; in TCRdb, only in-frame clones are kept and a portion is missing. This sample has approximately 510,000 clones; about four fifths occur once, and the top ten carry approximately 12%. The sequenced sample consisted of PBMCs. The receptors were gathered from a woman aged 40 to 55 in good health. Some clones in this sample may be carry-over from other donors' samples.

This rearrangement joins TRBV5-6 to TRBJ2-1, with TRBD1 matching 8 bases. This CDR3 spans 16 amino acids. Germline lookup yields CDR1 SGHDT and CDR2 YYEEEE. J was trimmed by 0 bases and V by 0 bases; bases with no gene match: 2. CDR3 coding DNA: TGTGCCAGCAGCTTGGGGACAGGGAACTCCTACAATGAGCAGTTCTTC. It yields the protein CASSLGTGNSYNEQFF. Full variable domain (remainder filled in from reference TRBV5-6 and TRBJ2-1): DAGVTQSPTHLIKTRGQQVTLRCSPKSGHDTVSWYQQALGQGPQFIFQYYEEEERQRGNFPDRFSGHQFPNYSSELNVNALLLGDSALYLCASSLGTGNSYNEQFFGPGTRLTVL.

Written as DNA, the CDR3 is TGTGCCAGCAGCGTAGTAGGGGGCCCAGATACGCAGTATTTT. The encoded protein is CASSVVGGPDTQYF. The rearrangement links TRBV9 to TRBJ2-3, with 7 bases matching TRBD1. From germline, CDR1 is SGDLS and CDR2 YYNGEE. Germline trimming cut 0 bases from V and 4 bases from J; bases unmatched to any gene: 2. CDR3 length: 14 residues.

For the CDR3, the DNA is TGTGCCAGCAGCCCCCCAGGGCGAATAGAGACCCAGTACTTC. This sequence encodes CASSPPGRIETQYF. The rearrangement links TRBV5-6 to TRBJ2-5, with a weak D call TRBD1 (5 bases). The CDR3 runs 14 residues. Germline values: CDR1 SGHDT, CDR2 YYEEEE. V shed 4 bases and J shed 4 bases, with 14 bases lying between them. Full variable domain (remainder filled in from reference TRBV5-6 and TRBJ2-5): DAGVTQSPTHLIKTRGQQVTLRCSPKSGHDTVSWYQQALGQGPQFIFQYYEEEERQRGNFPDRFSGHQFPNYSSELNVNALLLGDSALYLCASSPPGRIETQYFGPGTRLLVL.

The chain is built from TRBV4-2 and TRBJ2-2; 14 nucleotides line up with TRBD2. The CDR3 is made up of 19 amino acids. The V segment lost 1 base and the J segment 5 bases; nucleotides outside the gene matches: 9. CDR1 is LGHNA, CDR2 YNFKEQ, per germline. This CDR3 reads CASSQVVGLAGDGTGELFF. The CDR3 nucleotides read TGTGCCAGCAGCCAAGTTGTGGGACTAGCGGGAGACGGGACCGGGGAGCTGTTTTTT.

This chain links TRBV5-1 with TRBJ2-5, with no clear D. From germline, CDR1 is SGHRS and CDR2 YFSETQ. Trimming removed 0 bases at V and 7 bases at J, with 13 bases between. This CDR3 contains 14 residues. The CDR3 here is CASSLGLAQRTQYF. The CDR3 DNA reads TGCGCCAGCAGCTTGGGACTGGCACAGAGGACCCAGTACTTC.

The V and J genes are TRBV7-3 and TRBJ2-1, with 9 bases that match TRBD2. CDR3 size: 15 residues. The V gene's germline CDR1 is SGHTA and CDR2 FQGTGA. The J segment lost 12 bases and the V segment lost 2 bases, leaving 11 bases of the junction unmatched. The CDR3 region is CASSLAGGIRGGQFF. The CDR3 DNA follows: TGTGCCAGCAGCTTAGCGGGAGGGATTAGGGGTGGGCAGTTCTTC. Supplemented by reference TRBV7-3 and TRBJ2-1, the full variable domain reads GAGVSQTPSNKVTEKGKYVELRCDPISGHTALYWYRQSLGQGPEFLIYFQGTGAADDSGLPNDRFFAVRPEGSVSTLKIQRTERGDSAVYLCASSLAGGIRGGQFFGPGTRLTVL.

The genes are TRBV7-9 and TRBJ2-3; 13 bases align to TRBD2. Germline loops: CDR1 SEHNR, CDR2 FQNEAQ (reference sequence). V was clipped by 5 bases and J by 4 bases; unmatched bases: 6. CDR3 size: 16 residues. CDR3 region: CASSPRLAGGSDTQYF. In DNA, the CDR3 is TGTGCCAGCAGCCCGAGACTAGCGGGAGGCTCAGATACGCAGTATTTT.

This clone was seen once. This sample also contains other DNA sequences that code for the same CDR3. V usage is TRBV9 and J usage is TRBJ2-1, with a weak D call TRBD1 (6 bases). This CDR3 comprises 14 residues. Germline CDR1 reads SGDLS; CDR2 reads YYNGEE. Trimming pared 0 bases from V and 2 bases from J, leaving 6 bases between. This CDR3 reads CASSVAGAYNEQFF. As DNA, the CDR3 is TGTGCCAGCAGCGTAGCAGGGGCCTACAATGAGCAGTTCTTC.

This clone was seen a few times. The J gene is TRBJ2-1, the V gene TRBV27; no definite D call. The ends were cut back, 3 bases at V and 5 bases at J, with 14 bases in the middle. Germline CDR1 reads MNHEY; CDR2 reads SMNVEV (reference sequence). This CDR3 has 15 amino acids. The CDR3 coding sequence is TGTGCCAGCAGTTTCTCAAACAGCCGGAACAATGAGCAGTTCTTC. Translating it yields CASSFSNSRNNEQFF.

Here the CDR3 reads CSVELQQETQYF. CDR3 sequence (DNA): TGCAGCGTTGAGCTCCAACAAGAGACCCAGTACTTC. The chain links TRBV29-1 to TRBJ2-5; D unresolved. Between the trimmed V and J ends, which lost 3 bases and 2 bases, there was a span of 7 bases. Germline V gene lookup returns CDR1 SQVTM and CDR2 ANQGSEA. This CDR3 has 12 residues.

The genes are TRBV6-5 and TRBJ2-1; 7 nucleotides agree with TRBD2. Germline CDR1 reads MNHEY; CDR2 reads SVGAGI. The V segment lost 2 bases and the J segment 9 bases; nucleotides outside the gene matches: 10. The CDR3 is made up of 15 amino acids. CDR3 sequence (DNA): TGTGCCAGCAGTTACGTTCGCGGGAGTCTCGGTGAGCAGTTCTTC. Translation gives CASSYVRGSLGEQFF.

The chain is built from TRBV28 and TRBJ1-3; 7 bases are shared with TRBD1. Trimming removed 6 bases from V and 4 bases from J; junction bases left unmatched: 6. In germline, CDR1 is MDHEN, CDR2 SYDVKM. The CDR3 length is 14 residues. The CDR3 nucleotides read TGTGCCAGCAGAAAGGGGGCGCCGGGAAACACCATATATTTT. It specifies CASRKGAPGNTIYF.

This clone was detected once. The rearrangement joins TRBV7-2 to TRBJ1-2, with 11 bases fitting TRBD1. The germline V gene has CDR1 SGHTA and CDR2 FQGNSA. The CDR3 loop spans 14 amino acids. Losses at the gene ends were 6 bases for V and 8 bases for J; bases not matched to a gene: 8. The CDR3 DNA reads as TGTGCCAGCAGATCCGGACAGGGGGCGGACGGCTACACCTTC. Amino acids: CASRSGQGADGYTF.

With respect to this clone: Distinct nucleotide sequences in the sample also encode this CDR3. The gene calls are TRBV5-1 and TRBJ1-4; 10 bases map to TRBD1. The CDR3 spans 15 residues. Per germline, CDR1 SGHRS and CDR2 YFSETQ. V shed 0 bases and J 8 bases; nucleotides not matched to a gene: 4. CDR3 amino acids: CASSLAGTGEEKLFF. The CDR3 bases are TGCGCCAGCAGCTTGGCTGGGACAGGGGAAGAAAAACTGTTTTTT.

The V and J genes are TRBV27 and TRBJ2-7; TRBD1 matches 9 bases. The trim removed 4 bases at V and 5 bases at J, leaving 9 bases unmatched. The germline gives CDR1 MNHEY, CDR2 SMNVEV (reference sequence). The CDR3 spans 15 residues. In nucleotides, the CDR3 is TGTGCCAGCAGTTCACCGGGACAGGGACGGAACGAGCAGTACTTC. The encoded protein is CASSSPGQGRNEQYF.

This rearrangement joins TRBV6-6 to TRBJ1-3; 7 bases map to TRBD1. The CDR3 totals 14 residues. Per the germline V gene, CDR1 is MNHNY and CDR2 is SVGAGI (reference sequence). Losses at the gene ends were 7 bases for V and 2 bases for J; bases not matched to a gene: 5. Here the CDR3 reads CASNIGQAGNTIYF. The CDR3 bases are TGTGCCAGCAACATCGGACAGGCTGGAAACACCATATATTTT.

The chain joins TRBV5-8 to TRBJ2-7; 9 nucleotides match TRBD2. The CDR3 has 16 amino acids. J was trimmed by 2 bases and V by 0 bases; bases with no gene match: 6. CDR1 SGHTS and CDR2 YDEGEE come from the germline V gene. Here the CDR3 reads CASSLGILAGPYEQYF. In DNA, the CDR3 is TGTGCCAGCAGCTTGGGAATTCTAGCGGGACCCTACGAGCAGTACTTC. The whole variable domain, filled in from reference TRBV5-8 and TRBJ2-7, reads EAGVTQSPTHLIKTRGQQATLRCSPISGHTSVYWYQQALGLGLQFLLWYDEGEERNRGNFPPRFSGRQFPNYSSELNVNALELEDSALYLCASSLGILAGPYEQYFGPGTRLTVT.

This chain links TRBV6-6 with TRBJ1-1; possibly TRBD1 for D (6 bases). Germline V lookup: CDR1 MNHNY, CDR2 SVGAGI (reference sequence). CDR3 length: 16 amino acids. V lost 0 bases and J 0 bases, leaving 11 bases between the germline ends. The CDR3 here is CASSYSRGDLNTEAFF. As DNA, the CDR3 is TGTGCCAGCAGTTACTCCAGGGGTGACCTGAACACTGAAGCTTTCTTT.

J is TRBJ2-7 and V is TRBV19; D is perhaps TRBD1 or TRBD2 (5 bases each). The length of the CDR3 is 15 residues. The V gene lost 2 bases and the J gene lost 7 bases, with 18 bases spanning the gap. Germline V lookup: CDR1 LNHDA, CDR2 SQIVND (reference sequence). The CDR3 bases are TGTGCCAGTAGTATACAAGGGACCAACCGTTTAGAGCAGTACTTC. Translating gives CASSIQGTNRLEQYF.

Turning to this clone: A far larger clone lies a single base away; this is likely a read error. The chain links TRBV5-6 to TRBJ1-1; unclear D gene. This CDR3 spans 13 amino acids. Germline values: CDR1 SGHDT, CDR2 YYEEEE. V lost 1 base, J lost 1 base, and 5 bases lay in between. CDR3 in DNA: TGTGCCAGCAGCTTGTGGGGGAACACTGAAGCTTTCTTT. Translating it yields CASSLWGNTEAFF. The full variable domain, its missing parts supplied by reference TRBV5-6 and TRBJ1-1, is DAGVTQSPTHLIKTRGQQVTLRCSPKSGHDTVSWYQQALGQGPQFIFQYYEEEERQRGNFPDRFSGHQFPNYSSELNVNALLLGDSALYLCASSLWGNTEAFFGQGTRLTVV.

This clone was seen only once. The genes are TRBV7-9 and TRBJ2-5, with TRBD1 matching 7 bases. From germline, CDR1 is SEHNR and CDR2 FQNEAQ (reference sequence). V trimming: 1 base; J trimming: 4 bases; junction bases outside the gene matches: 0. The CDR3 runs 13 residues. This CDR3 reads CASSLDRGETQYF. The CDR3 nucleotides are TGTGCCAGCAGCTTAGACAGGGGAGAGACCCAGTACTTC.

This clone was counted between two and nine times. The gene calls are TRBV6-5 and TRBJ1-2; 9 bases are shared with TRBD1. The V gene's germline CDR1 is MNHEY and CDR2 SVGAGI. Trimming cost V 8 bases and J 4 bases; bases outside gene matches: 2. The CDR3 loop spans 12 amino acids. The DNA of the CDR3 is TGTGCCAGCTGGACAGGGGTCTATGGCTACACCTTC. Amino acids: CASWTGVYGYTF.

This chain connects TRBV9 to TRBJ2-1; 7 bases align to TRBD2. Germline CDR1 and CDR2: SGDLS and YYNGEE. The V and J ends lost 4 bases and 5 bases, in that order; junction bases with no gene match: 18. The CDR3 runs 18 residues. The DNA of the CDR3 is TGTGCCAGCAGCCCCGCGATAGAAACGGGAGGCCTAGACAATGAGCAGTTCTTC. Protein product: CASSPAIETGGLDNEQFF.